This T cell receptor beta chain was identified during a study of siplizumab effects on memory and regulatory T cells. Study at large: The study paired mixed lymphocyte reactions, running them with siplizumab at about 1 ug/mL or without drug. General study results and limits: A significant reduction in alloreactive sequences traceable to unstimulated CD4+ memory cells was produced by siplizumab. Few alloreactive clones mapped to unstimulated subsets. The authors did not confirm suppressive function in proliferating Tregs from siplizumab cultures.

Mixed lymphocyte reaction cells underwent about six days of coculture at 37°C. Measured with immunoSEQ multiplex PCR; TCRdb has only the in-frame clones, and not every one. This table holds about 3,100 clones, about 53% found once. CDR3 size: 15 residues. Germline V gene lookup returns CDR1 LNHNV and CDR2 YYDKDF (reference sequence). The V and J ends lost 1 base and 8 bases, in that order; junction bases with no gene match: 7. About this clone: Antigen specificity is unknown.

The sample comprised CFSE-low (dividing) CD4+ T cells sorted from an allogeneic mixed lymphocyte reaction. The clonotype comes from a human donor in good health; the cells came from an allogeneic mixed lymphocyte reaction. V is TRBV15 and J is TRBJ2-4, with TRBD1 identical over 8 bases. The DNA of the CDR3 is TGTGCCACCAGCAGAGCGGGACAGGCCGTACACATTCAGTACTTC. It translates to CATSRAGQAVHIQYF.